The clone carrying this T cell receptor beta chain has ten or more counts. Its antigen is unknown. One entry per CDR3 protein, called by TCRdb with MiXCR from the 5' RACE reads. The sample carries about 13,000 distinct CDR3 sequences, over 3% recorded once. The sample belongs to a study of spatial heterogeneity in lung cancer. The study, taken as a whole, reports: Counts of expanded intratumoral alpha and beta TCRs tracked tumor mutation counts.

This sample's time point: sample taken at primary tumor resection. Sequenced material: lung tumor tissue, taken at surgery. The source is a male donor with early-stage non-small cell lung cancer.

CDR3 in DNA: TGTGCCAGCAGCCCTCCGAGCCCGGGGACCATATATTTT. Protein: CASSPPSPGTIYF. V gene TRBV7-2 combines with J gene TRBJ1-3; D call uncertain. V was clipped by 5 bases and J by 10 bases, with 15 bases between them. This CDR3 is built from 13 residues. The germline CDR1 and CDR2 sequences are SGHTA and FQGNSA.